One and the same sample provided the 31 T cell receptor beta chains below, sequenced in a study of blood T cell repertoires in COVID-19. Sequencing used immunoSEQ multiplex PCR; TCRdb keeps in-frame clones, though not all of them. The sample has fewer than 250,000 clones, under 90% seen once. The sequenced sample consisted of PBMCs or T cells enriched from blood (not recorded which). All receptors come from a man aged 60 to 69 who had recovered from COVID-19.

This clone was seen just once. The chain is built from TRBV7-9 and TRBJ1-4, with 9 bases fitting TRBD1. V dropped 5 bases and J dropped 6; count of bases not matched to a gene: 7. The CDR3 sequence is 15 residues long. Germline CDR1 SEHNR, CDR2 FQNEAQ (reference sequence). This CDR3 is CASSPFDRGDEKLFF. CDR3 bases: TGTGCCAGCAGCCCCTTTGACAGGGGGGATGAAAAACTGTTTTTT.

The rearrangement links TRBV11-2 to TRBJ2-1, with no clear D. The CDR3 length is 16 residues. CDR1 and CDR2 (germline): SGHAT, FQNNGV. Trimming pared 4 bases from V and 8 bases from J, leaving 21 bases between. CDR3 residues: CASSSPGFPNPHEQFF. The CDR3 DNA follows: TGTGCCAGCAGCTCACCCGGGTTCCCCAACCCCCATGAGCAGTTCTTC.

This chain connects TRBV2 to TRBJ1-1; the D gene is possibly TRBD1 (6 bases). The CDR3 extends over 14 amino acids. CDR1 is SNHLY, CDR2 FYNNEI, per germline. The V gene lost 7 bases and the J gene lost 1 base, with 13 bases spanning the gap. The CDR3 loop reads CASIYNRANTEAFF. The DNA of the CDR3 is TGTGCCAGCATATATAACAGGGCGAACACTGAAGCTTTCTTT.

The chain joins TRBV6-6 to TRBJ2-7; TRBD1 matches 9 bases. V was clipped by 6 bases and J by 0 bases; unmatched bases: 6. The CDR3 covers 15 residues. Germline loops: CDR1 MNHNY, CDR2 SVGAGI (reference sequence). The chain's CDR3 is CASRTQGASSYEQYF. CDR3 sequence (DNA): TGTGCCAGCAGAACACAGGGGGCGAGCTCCTACGAGCAGTACTTC.

This clone was recorded only once. This chain links TRBV5-1 with TRBJ2-2; D possibly corresponds to TRBD1 (5 bases). V lost 4 bases to trimming and J lost 7 bases, with 11 bases between them. The CDR3 sequence is 13 residues long. Per the germline V gene, CDR1 is SGHRS and CDR2 is YFSETQ. CDR3 DNA: TGCGCCAGCAGCCCTGGGGCGGTCGGGGAGCTGTTTTTT. Protein product: CASSPGAVGELFF.

The CDR3 bases are TGTGCCTGGAGTGGGGGTGCCGGGACAGGGAACTACAATGAGCAGTTCTTC. The encoded protein is CAWSGGAGTGNYNEQFF. V usage is TRBV30 and J usage is TRBJ2-1; 9 positions agree with TRBD1. J was trimmed by 3 bases and V by 1 base; bases with no gene match: 10. Germline CDR1 and CDR2: GTSNPN and SVGIG (reference sequence). The CDR3 consists of 17 residues.

This chain links TRBV7-2 with TRBJ2-2, with TRBD1 as a possible D gene (6 bases). The CDR3 covers 16 residues. V lost 0 bases to trimming and J lost 3 bases, with 11 bases between them. CDR1 and CDR2 (germline): SGHTA, FQGNSA. CDR3 DNA: TGTGCCAGCAGCTTAGCGTCGGGGACACACACCGGGGAGCTGTTTTTT. Protein product: CASSLASGTHTGELFF.

The rearrangement joins TRBV19 to TRBJ1-2, with D possibly TRBD1 on 6 matching bases. Germline V gene sequence: CDR1 LNHDA, CDR2 SQIVND (reference sequence). V was pared by 5 bases and J by 8 bases, with 18 bases between. The CDR3 covers 14 residues. CDR3 DNA sequence: TGTGCCAGTAGTGTAAACAGGGTGAGGAGCGGCTACACCTTC. This sequence encodes CASSVNRVRSGYTF.

The chain links TRBV4-3 to TRBJ2-7; unclear D gene. V was trimmed by 0 bases and J by 6 bases, leaving 12 bases between them. Germline V CDR1 and CDR2: LGHNA, YSLEER. The length of the CDR3 is 14 residues. In DNA form, the CDR3 reads TGCGCCAGCAGCCAAGATCGCGGTCGGCTCGAGCAGTACTTC. This sequence encodes CASSQDRGRLEQYF.

The chain has TRBV19 and TRBJ1-2; 12 bases agree with TRBD1. This CDR3 has 16 residues. After removal of 5 bases from V and 3 bases from J, the junction contained 7 bases not matched to a gene. CDR1 and CDR2 (germline): LNHDA, SQIVND (reference sequence). As DNA, the CDR3 is TGTGCCAGTAGTCCAGGGACAGGGGGCACGGACTATGGCTACACCTTC. Its protein is CASSPGTGGTDYGYTF.

The J gene is TRBJ1-5, the V gene TRBV7-8, with TRBD1 matching over 7 bases. In germline, CDR1 is SGHVS, CDR2 FQNEAQ. This CDR3 region has 18 residues. The ends lost 0 bases at V and 0 bases at J; junction bases unmatched: 8. CDR3 sequence: CASSLAVRDRHSNQPQHF. The CDR3 DNA sequence: TGTGCCAGCAGCTTAGCGGTCCGGGACAGACATAGCAATCAGCCCCAGCATTTT.

This clone was found a few times. The chain carries TRBV29-1 and TRBJ1-2; 8 positions match TRBD1. CDR1 and CDR2 (germline): SQVTM, ANQGSEA. The trim removed 6 bases at V and 6 bases at J, leaving 9 bases unmatched. CDR3 length: 13 residues. This chain's CDR3 is CSVPLRGQDGYTF. The CDR3 bases are TGCAGCGTCCCCCTCAGGGGGCAGGATGGCTACACCTTC.

The chain is built from TRBV5-1 and TRBJ1-2; 10 nucleotides align to TRBD1. The CDR3 loop spans 16 amino acids. The ends lost 0 bases at V and 4 bases at J; junction bases unmatched: 6. Germline values: CDR1 SGHRS, CDR2 YFSETQ. CDR3 amino acids: CASSLGGQGVIYGYTF. The CDR3 coding sequence is TGCGCCAGCAGCTTGGGTGGACAGGGGGTGATCTATGGCTACACCTTC.

The chain uses TRBV7-2 and TRBJ2-3; 10 nucleotides align to TRBD2. This CDR3 has 15 residues. Germline assignment: CDR1 SGHTA and CDR2 FQGNSA. The junction had 8 bases not matched to a gene; V was cut back by 6 bases and J by 5 bases. CDR3 sequence reads: CASSYRTSGIDTQYF. For the CDR3, the DNA is TGTGCCAGCAGTTACCGGACTAGCGGAATAGATACGCAGTATTTT.

This chain links TRBV15 with TRBJ1-6; D call uncertain. The V and J ends lost 3 bases and 7 bases respectively, with 7 bases between them. The CDR3 contains 13 residues. The germline V gene has CDR1 LNHNV and CDR2 YYDKDF (reference sequence). The CDR3 DNA is TGTGCCACCAGCAGTGAACGGAATTCACCCCTCCACTTT. Translating it yields CATSSERNSPLHF.

This chain uses TRBV5-1 with TRBJ1-1; D is unclear. The CDR3 is 14 amino acids. V lost 4 bases, J lost 4 bases, and 14 bases lay in between. Germline loops: CDR1 SGHRS, CDR2 YFSETQ. The CDR3 region is CASSMNQRGTEAFF. CDR3 in DNA: TGCGCCAGCAGCATGAATCAGCGGGGCACTGAAGCTTTCTTT.

The V and J genes are TRBV12-3 or TRBV12-4 and TRBJ1-2; TRBD1 matches 11 bases. The CDR3 sequence is 13 residues long. V lost 3 bases, J lost 7 bases, and 1 base stayed unmatched. The CDR3 region has the DNA TGTGCCAGCAGTTTGGGGACAGGGGGTGGCTACACCTTC. It translates to CASSLGTGGGYTF.

The chain is built from TRBV25-1 and TRBJ2-1; D might be TRBD2 (5 bases). Germline-derived CDR1 and CDR2 are MGHDK and SYGVNS. CDR3 size: 12 residues. V was trimmed by 3 bases and J by 8 bases, leaving 8 bases between them. CDR3 coding DNA: TGTGCCAGCAGTGACCTAGCCGATGAGCAGTTCTTC. This gives the protein CASSDLADEQFF.

The V call is TRBV14, the J call TRBJ1-3, with 8 bases matching TRBD1. This CDR3 has 14 amino acids. Trimming cost V 4 bases and J 4 bases; bases outside gene matches: 3. Germline CDR1 is SGHDN and CDR2 is FVKESK. The CDR3 DNA reads TGTGCCAGCAGCCGGACAGGGCTCGGAAACACCATATATTTT. Protein product: CASSRTGLGNTIYF.

The rearrangement uses TRBV7-9 and TRBJ2-3, with 11 bases identical to TRBD2. The V and J ends lost 1 base and 6 bases, in that order; junction bases with no gene match: 9. Germline V lookup: CDR1 SEHNR, CDR2 FQNEAQ (reference sequence). The CDR3 runs to 17 residues. The CDR3 sequence: CASSLGVAGGPGDTQYF. CDR3 sequence (DNA): TGTGCCAGCAGCTTAGGCGTAGCGGGGGGGCCTGGGGATACGCAGTATTTT.

This chain uses TRBV5-1 with TRBJ2-2; D is perhaps TRBD1 (5 bases). There are 13 residues in the CDR3. CDR1 is SGHRS and CDR2 is YFSETQ in the germline V gene. Trimming pared 5 bases from V and 4 bases from J, leaving 9 bases between. The chain's CDR3 is CASSGRATGELFF. The CDR3 DNA sequence: TGCGCCAGCAGTGGCAGGGCCACCGGGGAGCTGTTTTTT.

V gene TRBV7-2 combines with J gene TRBJ1-6; 7 nucleotides agree with TRBD1. The CDR3 loop spans 14 amino acids. J was trimmed by 7 bases and V by 5 bases; bases with no gene match: 5. Germline CDR1 SGHTA, CDR2 FQGNSA. DNA for the CDR3: TGTGCCAGCAGCCCGACAGGGAGGAATTCACCCCTCCACTTT. Its translation: CASSPTGRNSPLHF.

This chain connects TRBV6-5 to TRBJ1-3, with 8 bases aligning to TRBD1. The germline V gene encodes CDR1 MNHEY and CDR2 SVGAGI. V was clipped by 5 bases and J by 0 bases; unmatched bases: 3. The CDR3 is made up of 15 amino acids. The CDR3 nucleotides are TGTGCCAGCAGTCAGGACAGGGACTCTGGAAACACCATATATTTT. It yields the protein CASSQDRDSGNTIYF.

In DNA form, the CDR3 reads TGCGCCAGCAGCCAAGAAGGGGGACTAGCGGGAGAGACCCAGTACTTC. Residues: CASSQEGGLAGETQYF. The rearrangement joins TRBV4-1 to TRBJ2-5; 12 bases are a match to TRBD2. This CDR3 is 16 amino acids long. Trimming removed 0 bases from V and 4 bases from J; junction bases left unmatched: 3. Germline loops: CDR1 MGHRA, CDR2 YSYEKL.

CDR3 sequence reads: CASSPQLSGNTIYF. Here the CDR3 DNA reads TGTGCCAGCAGCCCACAGCTCTCTGGAAACACCATATATTTT. This rearrangement joins TRBV7-6 to TRBJ1-3, with no clear D. The CDR3 is 14 residues long. The germline V and J ends were trimmed by 5 bases and 0 bases, with 8 bases remaining between them. Germline V gives CDR1 SGHVS, CDR2 FNYEAQ.

This chain connects TRBV21-1 to TRBJ1-2; the listed D gene, TRBD1, was not tested against the DNA. TRBV21-1 is a documented pseudogene. This CDR3 region has 14 residues. The CDR3 nucleotides read TGTGCCAGCCCGGACAGGGGACTTGACTATGGCTACACCTTC. As protein: CASPDRGLDYGYTF.

The genes are TRBV11-2 and TRBJ1-3, with D maybe TRBD1 (6 bases). This CDR3 comprises 15 residues. CDR1 SGHAT and CDR2 FQNNGV come from the germline V gene. Trimming took off 5 bases at V and 2 bases at J, with 13 bases between the two ends. CDR3 sequence: CASSLTRGTGNTIYF. CDR3 nucleotides: TGTGCCAGCAGCCTAACGAGGGGGACTGGAAACACCATATATTTT.

The rearrangement links TRBV7-2 to TRBJ2-2; TRBD2 matches 13 bases. The germline V gene has CDR1 SGHTA and CDR2 FQGNSA. The CDR3 runs to 15 residues. Unmatched junction bases numbered 4, after V lost 7 bases and J lost 5 bases. CDR3 sequence (DNA): TGTGCCAGCACCGAGGGACTAGCGGGGACCGGGGAGCTGTTTTTT. Protein: CASTEGLAGTGELFF.

A few counts support this clone. This rearrangement joins TRBV28 to TRBJ2-1, with 10 positions matching TRBD1. V lost 6 bases and J lost 4; bases outside the gene matches: 6. The length of the CDR3 is 15 residues. From germline, CDR1 is MDHEN and CDR2 SYDVKM. In DNA form, the CDR3 reads TGTGCCAGCAGGACAGGGGGCCAACTTTACAATGAGCAGTTCTTC. Translating it yields CASRTGGQLYNEQFF.

The V gene is TRBV6-5, the J gene TRBJ2-2; D is possibly TRBD2 (6 bases). Germline CDR1 reads MNHEY; CDR2 reads SVGAGI. This CDR3 is 16 amino acids long. V shed 2 bases and J shed 4 bases, with 14 bases lying between them. CDR3 residues: CASSYPRGGGTGELFF. The CDR3 DNA reads as TGTGCCAGCAGTTACCCGAGGGGAGGAGGCACCGGGGAGCTGTTTTTT.

In nucleotides, the CDR3 is TGTGCCACCCGTACAGGGGGGGTTGAAAAACTGTTTTTT. It yields the protein CATRTGGVEKLFF. The chain couples TRBV15 to TRBJ1-4, with 8 bases aligning to TRBD1. Unmatched junction bases numbered 6, after V lost 8 bases and J lost 7 bases. The germline gives CDR1 LNHNV, CDR2 YYDKDF (reference sequence). The CDR3 runs to 13 residues.